This record concerns one T cell receptor beta chain sequence. V was trimmed by 1 base and J by 5 bases, leaving 9 bases between them. The germline V gene has CDR1 LNHNV and CDR2 YYDKDF (reference sequence). This CDR3 is 14 amino acids long. This entry is derived from a study of blood T cell repertoires in COVID-19. Study details: T cells, B-cell-depleted T cells, or PBMCs provided the cDNA or gDNA that served as material.

Data came from immunoSEQ multiplex PCR; TCRdb stores just in-frame clones and leaves some out. The data contain roughly 80,000 clones, around 80% of them seen just once; the ten biggest clones take up 11%. The sequence came from a man in his forties or fifties with acute or convalescent COVID-19. Material for sequencing was peripheral blood. This rearrangement joins TRBV15 to TRBJ1-5, with a tentative D call TRBD1 (5 bases). CDR3 nucleotides: TGTGCCACCAGCAGAGTTCCGGGGGATCAGCCCCAGCATTTT. The encoded protein is CATSRVPGDQPQHF.